The sequence of this TCR beta chain was determined in a study of cytomegalovirus exposure and HLA in healthy donors (dated by TCRdb to 2015 to 2018). Concerning the study at large: An earlier analysis of roughly 500 of the donors reported roughly 300 Gb of sequence data and 117 million unique TCR beta sequences obtained from approximately 180 million T cells. An early release that covered fewer than 800 HLA-typed donors contained approximately 300 gigabases of sequencing data and 65 million to 100 million unique TCR sequences. The genetic ancestry cluster associated with self-reported Caucasian donors included 80% to 90% of the 398 genotyped donors. The study aimed to test whether signatures of past pathogen exposure could be identified by cataloging public T cell receptors. The study used immunosequencing to profile the T cell repertoires of about 670 subjects and linked those repertoires to cytomegalovirus serostatus. Along with the 666-subject first cohort, a separate validation cohort of around 120 different subjects was used. High-throughput TCR immunosequencing, statistical association of individual TCRs with disease status, and machine learning were combined to predict cytomegalovirus infection status. A later analysis re-examined previously published TCR beta repertoires from about 700 donors and added high-resolution HLA genotyping to investigate patterns of TCR occurrence. Rather than drawing on any new phenotypic data, the later analysis identified candidate immune exposures from TCR beta sequences and the way those sequences occurred across donors. In an earlier analysis of 587 of the donors, high-throughput TCR beta sequencing was used to judge whether each TCR beta V gene segment behaved as functional or pseudogenic. Donor age, sex, ethnicity and CMV serostatus were collected together with the repertoire data. In a later genetic analysis, genome-wide SNP genotypes for about three fifths of the roughly 670 donors were used, and that subset was treated as a discovery cohort. Every discovery cohort repertoire had been produced on one sequencing platform. HLA typing included class I and class II loci at four-digit resolution. Typing coverage differed by locus: A, B, C, DRB1 and DQB1 were typed in about 620-630 donors, DQA1 in about 560, DPA1 in roughly 590, and DPB1 in around 490. Because of strong linkage in the cohort, five DR-DQ haplotypes were treated as single units for association and clustering. On average, 235,054 unique TCR beta nucleotide sequences were sequenced per donor among several hundred genotyped donors of the cohort, with roughly 20% of those sequences being non-productive.

Of note for this clone: Its antigen has not been determined. No qualities accompany the bases; no much larger clone lies one base away.

The cohort was made up of hundreds of healthy bone marrow donors. All cohort members were sampled while nominally healthy, although unrecorded immune exposures were likely present. The donor tested CMV seropositive and was one of the 289 seropositive cohort members. A peripheral blood sample was provided by each donor, and peripheral blood mononuclear cells were used for TCR beta sequencing. Genomic DNA was extracted from the blood cell samples with the Qiagen DNeasy Blood Extraction Kit. Findings and caveats that apply to the study as a whole: Only TCR beta chains were sequenced in this cohort, and the absence of alpha or paired-chain data limited detectable features. Immune exposure information for the cohort was limited to CMV serostatus. According to a later analysis, TCR association rates differed among HLA loci, with DRB1 alleles showing the most associated TCRs and HLA-C alleles showing the fewest. According to a later genetic analysis, donors in an Asian-associated ancestry cluster had fewer N-insertions in productive TCRs than the roughly 660-donor mean. A further reported finding was that TCR beta sequences accurately predicted the HLA-A and HLA-B alleles for most subjects in the first cohort. Assigning TCR associations to individual alleles was difficult when HLA alleles, especially DR and DQ, strongly co-occurred. A later analysis found that HLA-associated TCR beta chains were more clonally expanded and had lower generation probabilities than equally common non-associated chains. The classifier was reported to diagnose cytomegalovirus status with high specificity and sensitivity in both the original cohort and the validation cohort. A cluster of highly shared sequence variants was judged likely to represent a technical artifact of the sequencing pipeline. Because HLA typing was missing for some donors at each locus, association tests included only the typed subset. About 17 rarely observed V segments, including chromosome 9 orphons, were excluded from the earlier analysis of some 590 of the donors because counts were too low. According to the authors, the approach could potentially be generalized to other disease states and immunological phenotypes. In the study, about 150 TCR beta chains were listed as associated with cytomegalovirus. In vitro tests confirmed that a few of the cytomegalovirus-associated TCR beta chains recognize cytomegalovirus antigens. Broadly in line with IMGT annotations, most TCR beta V segments showed up in productive rearrangements about 87% or about 30% of the time in an earlier analysis of 587 of the donors. Across donors, most TCR sequences were observed very rarely, whereas some public TCRs were present in many individuals. Sequencing depth was assumed to be roughly uniform across donors in the presence/absence analyses, though that assumption may not hold. In a later analysis, most CMV-associated TCR beta chains were found to appear HLA-restricted, with HLA associations seemingly driven largely by CMV exposure. In a later analysis, several top co-occurrence clusters were reported to appear linked to parvovirus B19, influenza, CMV and Epstein-Barr virus. Some IMGT-functional V segments, including TRBV6-2 and TRBV6-3, could not be distinguished by the 87-base-pair reads and were therefore excluded. Specific HLA alleles were associated with 16,951 TCR beta sequences at a false discovery rate of 0.05 in a later analysis. Linkage disequilibrium might explain the correlated functional status among segregating V segments, but an unknown experimental factor could not be ruled out. A later genetic analysis associated a missense DCLRE1C variant with V-gene and J-gene trimming of TCR beta chains, and an independent cohort replicated the association.

Libraries were constructed by the immunoSEQ multiplex PCR assay. The multiplex PCR relied on a mix of 60 forward primers for TCR Vbeta segments and 13 reverse primers for TCR Jbeta segments. The CDR3 region of rearranged TCR beta genes was amplified from genomic DNA with a multiplex PCR assay. On the Illumina HiSeq System, the amplified TCR beta libraries were sequenced as 87-base-pair reads. From the authors' description of their analysis: A later analysis tallied roughly 80 million unique TCR beta chains across the approximately 670 repertoires, and about 12 million of those chains were shared by two or more donors. Raw reads were error-corrected and collapsed into unique sequences by a nearest-neighbor algorithm in which closely related sequences were merged to remove PCR and sequencing errors. To assign V, D and J gene segments, CDR3 sequences were aligned to IMGT reference sequences. Each retained sequence needed at least a six-nucleotide match to both a V gene segment and a J gene segment. Rearrangements were called productive when the CDR3 lacked stop codons and stayed in frame with V and J; all others were non-productive. CDR3 was defined by IMGT convention, running from the second conserved V-encoded cysteine to the conserved J-encoded phenylalanine. Sequences without an unambiguous match to a single V gene segment were excluded from the earlier analysis of almost 600 of the donors. An earlier analysis of 550 to 650 of the donors classified V segments as functional when productive rearrangements were above 56.7% and as segregating when the standard deviation between donors was above 5%. To diagnose cytomegalovirus status from the catalog of TCR beta chain sequences, a statistical classification framework was built. In a later analysis, TCR nucleotide sequences were compared against IMGT/GENE-DB human TR gene sequences so that V and J genes could be assigned. A later analysis assigned CDR3 sequences and most-parsimonious VDJ recombination scenarios with the TCRdist pipeline. A later analysis defined each TCR beta chain by its CDR3 amino acid sequence plus V-gene family, and excluded reads lacking a unique V-gene family. A later analysis removed several hundred highly shared, low-generation-probability nucleotide sequences to deal with suspected cross-contamination and a sequencing artifact. For each public chain, a later analysis derived a clonal expansion index from normalized ranks of inferred template counts within each repertoire. A later analysis computed generation probabilities with a VDJ recombination model fitted to out-of-frame rearrangements, and checked the results against IGoR. A later analysis scored TCR-TCR, TCR-HLA and TCR-CMV co-occurrence with hypergeometric tests, applying a repertoire-size bias correction to TCR pairs. A later analysis estimated false discovery rates by permuting HLA or CMV assignments 20 times. In a later analysis, co-occurring TCRs were grouped using DBSCAN, and TCRdist sequence similarity was added for clustering within HLA-allele-positive subsets. Repertoires with fewer than 30,000 or more than 120,000 public chains, plus five repertoires with anomalous nucleotide sharing, were excluded from co-occurrence clustering. Not all clones reach the TCRdb copy of this immuneACCESS table, which keeps in-frame sequences only. Checked studies attribute under half of the gap to unresolved V genes and leave the rest unexplained. V and J calls and clone size come straight from that table; D and trimming were deduced from the DNA. This sample lists roughly 120,000 clones; roughly four fifths were detected once. Around 11% of the sample comes from the top ten.

From V the trimming removes 5 bases and from J it removes 0 bases, while the gene matches leave 6 bases of the junction unaccounted for. The CDR3, from cysteine to phenylalanine, totals 16 residues. This entry keeps only the CDR3 DNA: 48 bases, framed from base 1. As encoded in the germline V gene, CDR1 is SGHTA while CDR2 is FQGNSA. The sequence links TRBV7-2 to TRBJ2-1; 8 nucleotides in the junction match TRBD2. The receptor was isolated from a male donor in good health and CMV-seropositive. Sequencing was performed on PBMCs. Read as DNA, the sequence is TGTGCCAGCAGCGAAGCCGGGAGGGCCTCCTACAATGAGCAGTTCTTC. Protein translation: CASSEAGRASYNEQFF. Here the CDR3 is joined to the reference TRBV7-2 and TRBJ2-1 genes, and the full variable domain is: GAGVSQSPSNKVTEKGKDVELRCDPISGHTALYWYRQSLGQGLEFLIYFQGNSAPDKSGLPSDRFSAERTGGSVSTLTIQRTQQEDSAVYLCASSEAGRASYNEQFFGPGTRLTVL.